This entry concerns a single T cell receptor (beta chain). The CDR3 has 17 residues. Germline V gene data show CDR1 as KGHSH and CDR2 as LQKENI. V was pared by 1 base and J by 2 bases, with 7 bases of the junction left unmatched. This entry is derived from a study of blood T cell repertoires in COVID-19. Study in general: Some COVID-19 samples were acute and others convalescent; all came from the United States, Italy and Spain. T cells, B-cell-depleted T cells, or PBMCs supplied cDNA or gDNA.

Per the authors' pipeline: Amplification of reference gene primers was used by the study to estimate nucleated cell counts. Here immunoSEQ multiplex PCR was the method, and the copy in TCRdb shows in-frame clones only, minus some. V and J calls and clone size are given by that table; D and trimming were obtained from the DNA. The sample holds about 47,000 clones; roughly 89% are singletons and the top ten take approximately 8.1%. Input material: peripheral blood. The receptor's source is a man older than 75 with active or convalescent COVID-19. This chain uses TRBV18 with TRBJ2-2; 7 nucleotides line up with TRBD2. CDR3 DNA: TGTGCCAGCTCACCACGGGACGTAGCGGGTAACACCGGGGAGCTGTTTTTT. This encodes CASSPRDVAGNTGELFF.